The present entry profiles one T cell receptor (beta chain) with its context. Produced via immunoSEQ multiplex PCR; TCRdb's table is partial and in-frame only. The profile shows approximately 260,000 clones, 85% of them singletons. The data are from a study of blood T cell repertoires in COVID-19. The CDR3 has 15 residues. Germline trimming cut 5 bases from V and 2 bases from J; bases unmatched to any gene: 7. CDR1 WNHNN and CDR2 SYGVQD come from the germline V gene (reference sequence). This clonotype was sampled from a woman in her 50s who had been exposed to COVID-19. The sample taken for sequencing was PBMCs or T cells enriched from blood (not recorded which). The rearrangement uses TRBV10-1 and TRBJ2-3; 7 positions agree with TRBD2. Written as DNA, the CDR3 is TGCGCCAGCAGTTTAGGCGGGACTAACACAGATACGCAGTATTTT. Protein: CASSLGGTNTDTQYF.